This T cell receptor beta chain was identified during a study of T cell repertoires in cytomegalovirus infection. TCRdb reprocessed the reads with MiXCR, giving one entry per CDR3 protein. Found here are 340,000 or so distinct CDR3 sequences, 25% of them singletons; the top ten hold about 14%. In its sample, this clonotype was seen many times. Its target is unknown. Study outcomes and limitations: Summed frequency of public TCR beta families distinguished CMV carriers with the relevant HLA. CMV-specific HLA-C-restricted TCR beta clonotypes dominated the ex vivo response.

Trimming took off 1 base at V and 1 base at J, with 4 bases between the two ends. In germline, CDR1 is SGHTA, CDR2 FQGNSA. CDR3 length: 14 residues. The input for sequencing was cultured PBMCs, taken from culture after CMV antigen stimulation. The clonotype comes from a human donor in good health (CMV status not recorded). Some clones in this sample may be carry-over from other donors' samples. The chain couples TRBV7-2 to TRBJ2-2, with no clear D. This CDR3 is CASSLGGNTGELFF. Written as DNA, the CDR3 is TGTGCCAGCAGCTTAGGAGGGAACACCGGGGAGCTGTTTTTT.